This T cell receptor (beta chain) was found in a study of a mutant IDH1 vaccine in newly diagnosed glioma. Study background: During weeks 1, 3, 5, 7, 11, 15, 19 and 23, patients received eight vaccinations. Most patients had radiochemotherapy with temozolomide before enrollment; others had one alone.

Stated time point: week 11, during vaccination. The investigators gave 300 ug of mutant IDH1 20-mer peptide in each vaccine dose, together with topical imiquimod. Donors had new WHO grade 3 or 4 IDH1-mutant, ATRX-lost astrocytomas. The CDR3 loop spans 15 amino acids. Germline CDR1 is GTSNPN and CDR2 is SVGIG (reference sequence). V lost 2 bases and J 3 bases, leaving 15 bases between the germline ends. The table came from immunoSEQ multiplex PCR; TCRdb's copy has only in-frame clones and leaves some out. Of 120,000 or so clones in the sample, about four fifths are singletons; the top ten hold 5.5%. Concerning this clone: Its target is not known.

Broader study findings: Of all patients, roughly 93% showed vaccine-induced immune responses.

This receptor was taken from a man aged 35 to 55 with glioma. This chain connects TRBV30 to TRBJ2-3; a possible D gene is TRBD2 (6 bases). The sequencing used PBMCs, collected from a glioma patient whose treatment included an IDH1 peptide vaccine. The CDR3 nucleotides read TGTGCCTGGAGTCCGAGGGCGGGGTGGACAGATACGCAGTATTTT. It specifies CAWSPRAGWTDTQYF.